This T cell receptor (beta chain) was retrieved from a study of blood T cell repertoires in COVID-19. Turning to the study itself: T cells, B-cell-depleted T cells, or PBMCs supplied cDNA or gDNA.

Using immunoSEQ multiplex PCR, the repertoire was profiled, and TCRdb retains in-frame clones only, with some absent. The data contain 250,000 to 350,000 clones, 75% to 90% of them singletons. Germline V gene lookup returns CDR1 MDHEN and CDR2 SYDVKM. The CDR3 loop spans 16 amino acids. V gave up 10 bases and J gave up 1 base; unmatched junction bases: 11. In terms of age and location, participants ranged from roughly 18 to 95 years and lived in 24 US areas. Cohort allocation depended upon clinical history that participants reported. The study counted Cohort 3 donors as recovered given two negative PCRs, clearance, or symptom resolution.

Sequenced input: PBMCs or T cells enriched from blood (not recorded which). This receptor was identified in a woman under 40 who had recovered from COVID-19. The genes are TRBV28 and TRBJ2-1; 9 nucleotides agree with TRBD1. This chain's CDR3 is CATNPGQGASYNEQFF. CDR3 nucleotides: TGTGCCACCAACCCGGGACAGGGTGCGTCCTACAATGAGCAGTTCTTC.